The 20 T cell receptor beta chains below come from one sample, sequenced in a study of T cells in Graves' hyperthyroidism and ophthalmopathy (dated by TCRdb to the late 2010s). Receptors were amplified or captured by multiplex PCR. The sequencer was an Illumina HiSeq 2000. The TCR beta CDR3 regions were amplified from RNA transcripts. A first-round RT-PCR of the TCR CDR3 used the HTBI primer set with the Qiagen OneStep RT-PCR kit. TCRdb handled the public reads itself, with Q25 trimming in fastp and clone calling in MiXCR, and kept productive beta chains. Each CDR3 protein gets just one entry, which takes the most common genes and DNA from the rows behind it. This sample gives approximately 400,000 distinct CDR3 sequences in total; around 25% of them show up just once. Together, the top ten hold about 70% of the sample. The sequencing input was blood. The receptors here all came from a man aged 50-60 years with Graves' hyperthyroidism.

CDR3 residues: CASSLPSREETQYF. The DNA of the CDR3 is TGTGCCAGCAGTTTACCAAGCAGGGAAGAGACCCAGTACTTC. The chain combines TRBV12-3 or TRBV12-4 with TRBJ2-5, with D possibly TRBD1 on 5 matching bases. V was cut by 2 bases and J by 3 bases, with 10 bases left in between. The CDR3 covers 14 residues.

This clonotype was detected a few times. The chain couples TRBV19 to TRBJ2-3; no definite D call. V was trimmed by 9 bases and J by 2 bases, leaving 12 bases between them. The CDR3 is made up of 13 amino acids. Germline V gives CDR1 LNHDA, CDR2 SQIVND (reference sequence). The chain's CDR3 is CASLSPITDTQYF. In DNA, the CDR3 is TGTGCCAGCTTAAGTCCTATCACAGATACGCAGTATTTT.

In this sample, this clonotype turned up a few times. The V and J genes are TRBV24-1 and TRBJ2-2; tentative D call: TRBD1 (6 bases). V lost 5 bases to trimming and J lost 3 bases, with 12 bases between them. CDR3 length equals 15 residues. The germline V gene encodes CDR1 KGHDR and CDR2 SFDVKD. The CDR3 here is CATSAPQGDTGELFF. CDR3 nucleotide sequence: TGTGCCACCAGTGCTCCACAGGGTGACACCGGGGAGCTGTTTTTT.

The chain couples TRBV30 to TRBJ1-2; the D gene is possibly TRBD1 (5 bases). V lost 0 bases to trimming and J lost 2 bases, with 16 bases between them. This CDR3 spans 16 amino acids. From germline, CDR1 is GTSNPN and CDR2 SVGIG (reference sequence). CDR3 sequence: CAWSVQRSGRNYGYTF. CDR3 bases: TGTGCCTGGAGTGTACAACGGTCAGGGAGGAACTATGGCTACACCTTC.

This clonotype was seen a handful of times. CDR3 region: CASVEGLSTDTQYF. DNA for the CDR3: TGTGCTAGTGTCGAGGGATTATCCACAGATACGCAGTATTTT. This rearrangement joins TRBV12-5 to TRBJ2-3; tentatively, D is TRBD2 (5 bases). CDR1 is LGHNT and CDR2 is FRNRAP in the germline V gene. The CDR3 is 14 residues long. V lost 7 bases, J lost 2 bases, and 13 bases lay in between. Full variable domain (rest looked up from reference TRBV12-5 and TRBJ2-3): DARVTQTPRHKVTEMGQEVTMRCQPILGHNTVFWYRQTMMQGLELLAYFRNRAPLDDSGMPKDRFSAEMPDATLATLKIQPSEPRDSAVYFCASVEGLSTDTQYFGPGTRLTVL.

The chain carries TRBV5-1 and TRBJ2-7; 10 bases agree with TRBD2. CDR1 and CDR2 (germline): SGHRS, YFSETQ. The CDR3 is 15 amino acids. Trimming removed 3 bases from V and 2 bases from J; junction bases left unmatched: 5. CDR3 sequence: CASSSPGLAPYEQYF. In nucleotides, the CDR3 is TGCGCCAGCAGCTCTCCGGGACTAGCGCCCTACGAGCAGTACTTC.

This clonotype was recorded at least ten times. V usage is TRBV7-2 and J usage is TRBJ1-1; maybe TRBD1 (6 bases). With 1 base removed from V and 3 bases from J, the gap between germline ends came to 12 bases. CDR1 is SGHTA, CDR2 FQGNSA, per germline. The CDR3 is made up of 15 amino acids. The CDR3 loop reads CASSLDSGAYTEAFF. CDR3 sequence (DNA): TGTGCCAGCAGCTTAGATTCAGGGGCCTACACTGAAGCTTTCTTT. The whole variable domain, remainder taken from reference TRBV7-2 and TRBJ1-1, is GAGVSQSPSNKVTEKGKDVELRCDPISGHTALYWYRQSLGQGLEFLIYFQGNSAPDKSGLPSDRFSAERTGGSVSTLTIQRTQQEDSAVYLCASSLDSGAYTEAFFGQGTRLTVV.

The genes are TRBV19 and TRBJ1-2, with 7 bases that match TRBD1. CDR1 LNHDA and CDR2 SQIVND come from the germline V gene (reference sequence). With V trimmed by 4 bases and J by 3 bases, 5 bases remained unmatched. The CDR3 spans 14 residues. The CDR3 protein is CASSKPDRDYGYTF. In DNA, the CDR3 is TGTGCCAGTAGTAAACCCGACAGGGACTATGGCTACACCTTC.

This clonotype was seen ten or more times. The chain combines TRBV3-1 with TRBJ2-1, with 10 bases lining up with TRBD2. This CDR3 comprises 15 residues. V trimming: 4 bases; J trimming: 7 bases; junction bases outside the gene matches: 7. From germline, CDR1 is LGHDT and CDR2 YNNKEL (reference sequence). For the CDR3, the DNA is TGTGCCAGCAGCCCCCAGCGGGAGGGCGGGAATGAGCAGTTCTTC. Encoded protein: CASSPQREGGNEQFF.

CDR3 coding DNA: TGTGCCAGCAGCTTTGACAGGGAAGGAAACACCATATATTTT. Its protein product is CASSFDREGNTIYF. The genes are TRBV7-2 and TRBJ1-3, with 7 bases lining up with TRBD1. The V gene end was trimmed by 3 bases and the J gene end by 4 bases; junction bases not matched to a gene: 3. The V gene's germline CDR1 is SGHTA and CDR2 FQGNSA. The CDR3 runs to 14 residues.

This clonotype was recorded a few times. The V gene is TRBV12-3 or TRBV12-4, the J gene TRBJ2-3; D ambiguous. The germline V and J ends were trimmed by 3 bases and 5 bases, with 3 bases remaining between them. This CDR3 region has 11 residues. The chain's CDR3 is CASSFVDTQYF. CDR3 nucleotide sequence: TGTGCCAGCAGTTTCGTAGATACGCAGTATTTT.

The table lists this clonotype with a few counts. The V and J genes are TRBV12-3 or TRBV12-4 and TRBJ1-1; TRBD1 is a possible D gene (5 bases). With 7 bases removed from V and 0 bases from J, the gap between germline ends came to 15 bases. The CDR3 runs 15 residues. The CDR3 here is CASTAGRTLNTEAFF. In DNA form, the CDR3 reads TGTGCCAGCACCGCGGGACGCACCTTGAACACTGAAGCTTTCTTT.

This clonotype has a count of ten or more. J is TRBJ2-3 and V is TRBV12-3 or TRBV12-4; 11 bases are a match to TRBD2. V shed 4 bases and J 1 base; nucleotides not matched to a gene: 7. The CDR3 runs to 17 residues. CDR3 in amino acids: CASSYSSGRLGTDTQYF. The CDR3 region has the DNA TGTGCCAGCAGTTACTCTAGCGGGAGGCTCGGCACAGATACGCAGTATTTT.

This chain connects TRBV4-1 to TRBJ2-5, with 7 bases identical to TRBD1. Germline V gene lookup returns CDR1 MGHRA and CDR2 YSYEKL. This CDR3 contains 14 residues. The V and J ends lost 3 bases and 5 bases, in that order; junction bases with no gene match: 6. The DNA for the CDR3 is TGCGCCAGCAGCCACCCAGGACAGGTGGAGACCCAGTACTTC. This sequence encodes CASSHPGQVETQYF.

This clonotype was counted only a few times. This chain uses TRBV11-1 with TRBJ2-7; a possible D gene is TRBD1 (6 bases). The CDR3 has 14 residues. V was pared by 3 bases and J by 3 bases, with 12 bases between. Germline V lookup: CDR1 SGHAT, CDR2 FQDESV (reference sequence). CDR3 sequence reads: CASSLELDSYEQYF. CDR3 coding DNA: TGTGCCAGCAGCTTGGAACTGGACAGCTACGAGCAGTACTTC.

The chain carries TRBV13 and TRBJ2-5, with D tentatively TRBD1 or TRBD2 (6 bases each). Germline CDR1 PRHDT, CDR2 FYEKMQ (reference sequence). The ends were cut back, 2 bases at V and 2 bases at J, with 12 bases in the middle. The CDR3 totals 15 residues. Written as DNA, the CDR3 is TGTGCCAGCAGCTTATGGGGGGCAGGGCAAGAGACCCAGTACTTC. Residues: CASSLWGAGQETQYF.

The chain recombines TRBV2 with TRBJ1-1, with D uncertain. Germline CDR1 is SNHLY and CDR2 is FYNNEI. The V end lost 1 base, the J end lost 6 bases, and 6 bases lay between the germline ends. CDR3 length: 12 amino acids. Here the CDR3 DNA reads TGTGCCAGCAGTGAAGAGAGAGCTGAAGCTTTCTTT. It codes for CASSEERAEAFF.

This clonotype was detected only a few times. The CDR3 region has the DNA TGCAGTGCTAGGGAGTTATCTCCAGATACGCAGTATTTT. This sequence encodes CSARELSPDTQYF. The rearrangement links TRBV20-1 to TRBJ2-3; no clear D gene. The CDR3 loop spans 13 amino acids. Looked up from germline, CDR1 is DFQATT and CDR2 is SNEGSKA (reference sequence). Trimming cost V 3 bases and J 4 bases, with 11 bases left between them.

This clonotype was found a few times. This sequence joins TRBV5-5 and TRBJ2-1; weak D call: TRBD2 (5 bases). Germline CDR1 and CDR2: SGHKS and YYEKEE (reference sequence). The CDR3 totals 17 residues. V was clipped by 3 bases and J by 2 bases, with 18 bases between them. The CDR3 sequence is CASSSTFRGPPYNEQFF. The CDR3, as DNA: TGTGCCAGCAGCTCCACATTCCGCGGGCCCCCCTACAATGAGCAGTTCTTC.

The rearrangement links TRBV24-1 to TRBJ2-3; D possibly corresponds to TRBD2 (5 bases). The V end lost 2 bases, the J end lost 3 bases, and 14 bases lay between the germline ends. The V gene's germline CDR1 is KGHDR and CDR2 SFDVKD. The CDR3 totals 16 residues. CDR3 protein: CATSDSIPSGTDTQYF. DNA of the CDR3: TGTGCCACCAGTGATTCGATCCCCAGCGGTACAGATACGCAGTATTTT.